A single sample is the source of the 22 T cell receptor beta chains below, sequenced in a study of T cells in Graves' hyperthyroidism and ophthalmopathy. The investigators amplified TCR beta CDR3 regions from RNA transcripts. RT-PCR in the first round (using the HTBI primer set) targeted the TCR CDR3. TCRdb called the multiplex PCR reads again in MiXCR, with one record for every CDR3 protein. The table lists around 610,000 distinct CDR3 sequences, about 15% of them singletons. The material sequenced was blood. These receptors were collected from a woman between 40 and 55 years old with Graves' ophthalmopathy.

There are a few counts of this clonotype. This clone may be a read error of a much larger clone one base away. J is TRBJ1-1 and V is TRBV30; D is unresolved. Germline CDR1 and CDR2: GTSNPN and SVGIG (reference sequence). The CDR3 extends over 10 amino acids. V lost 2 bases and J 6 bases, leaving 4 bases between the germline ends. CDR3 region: CAWSRAEAFF. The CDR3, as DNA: TGTGCCTGGAGTCGCGCTGAAGCTTTCTTT.

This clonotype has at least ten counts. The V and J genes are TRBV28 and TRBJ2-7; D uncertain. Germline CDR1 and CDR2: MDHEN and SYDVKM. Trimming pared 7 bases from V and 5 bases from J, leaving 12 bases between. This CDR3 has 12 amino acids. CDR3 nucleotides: TGTGCCAGCAATATGCAGTTGGACGAGCAGTACTTC. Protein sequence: CASNMQLDEQYF.

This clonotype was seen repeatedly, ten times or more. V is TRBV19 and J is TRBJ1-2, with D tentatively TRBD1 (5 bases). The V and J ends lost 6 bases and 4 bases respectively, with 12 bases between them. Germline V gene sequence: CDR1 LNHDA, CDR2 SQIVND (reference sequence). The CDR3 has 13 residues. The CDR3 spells CASRPGTRYGYTF. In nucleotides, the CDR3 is TGTGCCAGTAGGCCTGGGACTCGCTATGGCTACACCTTC.

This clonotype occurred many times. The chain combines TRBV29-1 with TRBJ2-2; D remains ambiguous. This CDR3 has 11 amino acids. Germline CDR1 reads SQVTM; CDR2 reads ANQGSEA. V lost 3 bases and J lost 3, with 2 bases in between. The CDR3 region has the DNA TGCAGCGTTGAGGACACCGGGGAGCTGTTTTTT. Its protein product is CSVEDTGELFF.

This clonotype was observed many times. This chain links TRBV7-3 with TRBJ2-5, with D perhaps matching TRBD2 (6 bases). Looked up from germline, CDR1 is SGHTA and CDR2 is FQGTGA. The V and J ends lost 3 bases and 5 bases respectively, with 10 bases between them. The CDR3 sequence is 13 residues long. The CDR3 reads CASSFRRGETQYF. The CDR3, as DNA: TGTGCCAGCAGCTTCAGGAGGGGTGAGACCCAGTACTTC.

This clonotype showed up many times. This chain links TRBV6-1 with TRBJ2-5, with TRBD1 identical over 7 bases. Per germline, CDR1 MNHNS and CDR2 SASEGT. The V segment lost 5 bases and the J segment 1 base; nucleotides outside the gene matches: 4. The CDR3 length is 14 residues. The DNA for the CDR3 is TGTGCCAGCAGTCAATGGGACAGCCAAGAGACCCAGTACTTC. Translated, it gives CASSQWDSQETQYF.

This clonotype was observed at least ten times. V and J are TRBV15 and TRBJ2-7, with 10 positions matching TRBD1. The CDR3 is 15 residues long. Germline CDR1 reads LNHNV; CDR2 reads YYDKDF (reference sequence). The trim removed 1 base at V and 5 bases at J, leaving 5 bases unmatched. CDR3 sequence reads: CATSRGGGQGNEQYF. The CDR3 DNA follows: TGTGCCACCAGCAGAGGGGGGGGACAGGGGAACGAGCAGTACTTC.

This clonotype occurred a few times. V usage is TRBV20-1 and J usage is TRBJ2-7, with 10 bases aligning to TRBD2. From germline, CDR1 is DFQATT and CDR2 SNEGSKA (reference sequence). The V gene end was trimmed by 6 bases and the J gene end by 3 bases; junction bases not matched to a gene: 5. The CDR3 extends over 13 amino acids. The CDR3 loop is CSASGTSVYEQYF. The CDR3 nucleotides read TGCAGTGCCTCCGGGACTAGCGTCTACGAGCAGTACTTC.

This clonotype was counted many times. CDR3 coding DNA: TGCAGTGCTCCTACCGGGACAGGGAACGGCATTCAGTACTTC. Its protein product is CSAPTGTGNGIQYF. This rearrangement joins TRBV20-1 to TRBJ2-4; 9 bases map to TRBD1. This CDR3 is built from 14 residues. Germline assignment: CDR1 DFQATT and CDR2 SNEGSKA (reference sequence). With V trimmed by 5 bases and J by 9 bases, 11 bases remained unmatched.

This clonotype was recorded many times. This CDR3 reads CASQDWTRDTDTQYF. CDR3 nucleotides: TGTGCCAGCCAAGACTGGACTAGAGACACAGATACGCAGTATTTT. The J gene is TRBJ2-3, the V gene TRBV2, with 7 nucleotides matching TRBD2. V shed 8 bases and J 2 bases; nucleotides not matched to a gene: 10. Per the germline V gene, CDR1 is SNHLY and CDR2 is FYNNEI. The CDR3 contains 15 residues.

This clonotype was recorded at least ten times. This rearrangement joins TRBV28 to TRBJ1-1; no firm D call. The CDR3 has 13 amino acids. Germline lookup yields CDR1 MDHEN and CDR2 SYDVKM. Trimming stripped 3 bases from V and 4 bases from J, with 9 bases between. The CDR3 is CASSFRSVTEAFF. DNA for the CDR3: TGTGCCAGCAGTTTTCGTTCGGTCACTGAAGCTTTCTTT.

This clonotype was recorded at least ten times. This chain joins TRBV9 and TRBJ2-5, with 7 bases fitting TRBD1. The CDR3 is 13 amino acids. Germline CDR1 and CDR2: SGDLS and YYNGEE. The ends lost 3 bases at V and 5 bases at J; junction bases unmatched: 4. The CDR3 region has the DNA TGTGCCAGCAGCGGGGACAGTAGGGAGACCCAGTACTTC. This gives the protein CASSGDSRETQYF.

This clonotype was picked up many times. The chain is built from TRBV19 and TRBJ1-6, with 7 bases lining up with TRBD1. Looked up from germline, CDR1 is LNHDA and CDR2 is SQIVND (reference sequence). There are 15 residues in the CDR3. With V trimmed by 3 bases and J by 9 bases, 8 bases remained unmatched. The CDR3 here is CASSIYTGEGSPLHF. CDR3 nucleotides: TGTGCCAGTAGTATTTATACAGGGGAAGGTTCACCCCTCCACTTT.

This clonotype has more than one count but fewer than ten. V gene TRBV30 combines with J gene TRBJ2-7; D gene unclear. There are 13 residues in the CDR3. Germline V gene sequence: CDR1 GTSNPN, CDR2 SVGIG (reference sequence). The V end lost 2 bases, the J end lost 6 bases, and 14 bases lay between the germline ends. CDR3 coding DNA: TGTGCCTGGAGTTCGGCCCTCTATGGCGAGCAGTACTTC. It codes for CAWSSALYGEQYF.

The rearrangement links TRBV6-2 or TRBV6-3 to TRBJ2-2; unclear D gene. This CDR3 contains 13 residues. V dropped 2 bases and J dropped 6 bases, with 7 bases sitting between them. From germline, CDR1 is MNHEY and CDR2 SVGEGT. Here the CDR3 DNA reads TGTGCCAGCAGTTACGTTATCCCCGGGGAGCTGTTTTTT. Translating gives CASSYVIPGELFF.

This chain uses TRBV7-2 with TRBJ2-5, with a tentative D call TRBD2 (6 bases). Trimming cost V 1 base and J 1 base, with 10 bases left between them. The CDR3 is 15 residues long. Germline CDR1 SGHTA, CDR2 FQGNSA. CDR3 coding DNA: TGTGCCAGCAGCTTAGGTAGCGGCTTCCAAGAGACCCAGTACTTC. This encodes CASSLGSGFQETQYF.

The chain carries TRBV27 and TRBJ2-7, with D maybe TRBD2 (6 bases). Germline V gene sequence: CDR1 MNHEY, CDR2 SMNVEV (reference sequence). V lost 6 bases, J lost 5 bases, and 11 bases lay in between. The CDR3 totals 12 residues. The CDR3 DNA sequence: TGTGCCAGCAGAGGAGGGTCGGACGAGCAGTACTTC. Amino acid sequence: CASRGGSDEQYF.

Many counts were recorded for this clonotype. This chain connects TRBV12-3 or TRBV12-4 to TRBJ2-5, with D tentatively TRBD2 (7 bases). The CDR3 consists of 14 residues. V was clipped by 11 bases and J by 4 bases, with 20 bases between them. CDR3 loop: CASRGGLRGETQYF. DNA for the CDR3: TGTGCCTCGAGGGGGGGACTTCGGGGAGAGACCCAGTACTTC.

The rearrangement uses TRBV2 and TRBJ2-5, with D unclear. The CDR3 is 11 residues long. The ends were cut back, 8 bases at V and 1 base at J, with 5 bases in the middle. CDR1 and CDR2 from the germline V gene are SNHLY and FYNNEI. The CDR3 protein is CASVTQETQYF. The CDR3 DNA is TGTGCCAGCGTCACCCAAGAGACCCAGTACTTC.

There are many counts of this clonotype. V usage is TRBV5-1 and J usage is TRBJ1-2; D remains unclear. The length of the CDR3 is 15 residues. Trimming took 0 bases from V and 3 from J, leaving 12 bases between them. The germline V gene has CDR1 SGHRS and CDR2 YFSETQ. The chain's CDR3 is CASSLGWGGDYGYTF. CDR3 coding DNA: TGCGCCAGCAGCTTGGGATGGGGAGGCGACTATGGCTACACCTTC.

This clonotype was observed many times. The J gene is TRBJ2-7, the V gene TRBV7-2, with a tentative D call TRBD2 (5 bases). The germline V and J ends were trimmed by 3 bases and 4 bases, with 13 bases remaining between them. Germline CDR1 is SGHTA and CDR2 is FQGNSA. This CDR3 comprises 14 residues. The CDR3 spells CASSFEPRGYEQYF. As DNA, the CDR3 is TGTGCCAGCAGCTTTGAACCCCGGGGATACGAGCAGTACTTC.

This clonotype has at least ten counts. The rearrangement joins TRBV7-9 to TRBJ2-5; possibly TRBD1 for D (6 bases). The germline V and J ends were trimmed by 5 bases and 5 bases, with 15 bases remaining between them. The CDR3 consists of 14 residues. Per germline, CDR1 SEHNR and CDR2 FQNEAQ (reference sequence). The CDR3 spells CASSRTGTKETQYF. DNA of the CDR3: TGTGCCAGCAGCCGCACCGGGACAAAGGAGACCCAGTACTTC.